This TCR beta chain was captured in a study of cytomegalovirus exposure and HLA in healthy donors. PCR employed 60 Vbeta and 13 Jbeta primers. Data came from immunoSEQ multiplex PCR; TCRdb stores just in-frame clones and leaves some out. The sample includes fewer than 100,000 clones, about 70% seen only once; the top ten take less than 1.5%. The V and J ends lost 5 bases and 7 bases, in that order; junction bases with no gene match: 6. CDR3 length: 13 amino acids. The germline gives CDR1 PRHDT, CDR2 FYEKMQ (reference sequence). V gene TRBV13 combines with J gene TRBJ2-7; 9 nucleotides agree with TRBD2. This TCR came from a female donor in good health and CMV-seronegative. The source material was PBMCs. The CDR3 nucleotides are TGTGCCAGCAGCCGCGGGAGGGTGTATGAGCAGTACTTC. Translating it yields CASSRGRVYEQYF.